This T cell receptor beta chain was identified in a study of OX40 agonist ivuxolimab in advanced cancers. Measured with immunoSEQ multiplex PCR; TCRdb has only the in-frame clones, and not every one. The repertoire holds approximately 17,000 clones, with just under 85% as singletons. To note about this clone: Its matching antigen is unknown.

Study-wide results and limits: Dosing at 0.1 to 3.0 mg/kg was accompanied by clonal expansion of CD4+ and CD8+ blood T cells by week 6.

The CDR3 extends over 15 amino acids. Per germline, CDR1 SGHAT and CDR2 FQNNGV. V was pared by 2 bases and J by 4 bases, with 2 bases of the junction left unmatched. Sequencing was performed on CD4+ or CD8+ T cells sorted from blood, taken in a trial of the OX40 agonist ivuxolimab. This TCR derives from an adult with an advanced solid tumor such as melanoma, head and neck, liver or kidney cancer. V gene TRBV11-2 combines with J gene TRBJ2-1; TRBD1 aligns across 10 bases. The CDR3, as DNA: TGTGCCAGCAGCTTAAGGACAGGGGGTTACAATGAGCAGTTCTTC. The encoded protein is CASSLRTGGYNEQFF.